This is a list of T cell receptor beta chains from one sample in a study of spatial heterogeneity in lung cancer. TCRdb passed the 5' RACE reads through MiXCR, listing each CDR3 protein once. The repertoire holds about 120,000 distinct CDR3 sequences, with more than 10% as singletons. Here the sequenced sample was PBMCs, taken at follow-up. These receptors all come from a male donor with early-stage non-small cell lung cancer. The conserved cysteine and the conserved F or W are not part of the CDR3 here.

V gene	J gene	CDR3 protein
TRBV7-9	TRBJ1-1	ASSLGQGSTEAF
TRBV28	TRBJ1-2	ASSLTVRSYGYT
TRBV7-3	TRBJ2-5	ASSSNSAGETQY
TRBV19	TRBJ1-5	ASSIKINQPQH
TRBV29-1	TRBJ2-1	SVPEGTDYNEQF
TRBV10-3	TRBJ2-7	AIRQAYEQY
TRBV29-1	TRBJ2-5	SVDWLRAGETQY
TRBV6-5	TRBJ2-6	ASRSGRSSGANVLT
TRBV2	TRBJ2-6	ASTQTGANVLT
TRBV5-1	TRBJ2-5	ASSWARGEETQY
TRBV3-1	TRBJ2-7	ASSPRRGGSYEQY
TRBV25-1	TRBJ2-5	ASSDRGFWETQY
TRBV10-2	TRBJ2-5	ASSPPPGTRIKETQY
TRBV25-1	TRBJ2-3	ASSDSAADTQY
TRBV4-3	TRBJ1-2	ASSQDGYGYT
TRBV7-2	TRBJ2-4	ASSTRDGAKNIQY
TRBV7-9	TRBJ1-1	ASSLRGVGTEAF
TRBV29-1	TRBJ2-7	SVLQGNEQY
TRBV5-1	TRBJ1-4	ASSREPVEKLF
TRBV7-6	TRBJ2-3	ASSLAGGREDTQY
TRBV7-2	TRBJ2-3	ASSLGGGAYDTQY
TRBV7-8	TRBJ1-5	ASSYREGHQPQH
TRBV3-1	TRBJ1-1	ASSQNLGGTEAF
TRBV11-1	TRBJ2-5	ASSRDRVETQY
TRBV19	TRBJ2-1	ASSLRDREPYNEQF
TRBV30	TRBJ1-4	ASTGTGGGSNEKLF
TRBV20-1	TRBJ1-5	SASGGYGNQPQH
TRBV28	TRBJ2-7	ASSWTGRFYEQY
TRBV10-3	TRBJ2-7	AISDGHEQY
TRBV11-2	TRBJ1-2	ASSLRTGGYT
TRBV7-9	TRBJ2-5	ASSSIRETQY
TRBV29-1	TRBJ1-4	SAGQSPGEKLF
TRBV6-2/TRBV6-3	TRBJ2-7	ASSFRAVLYEQY
TRBV6-5	TRBJ1-4	ASSSGRGTNEKLF
TRBV20-1	TRBJ2-7	SARVDVTTYEQY
TRBV5-1	TRBJ1-1	ASSFEGANTEAF
TRBV6-5	TRBJ2-7	ASSYSIRQGTYEQY
TRBV5-1	TRBJ1-5	ASSLGQSNQPQH
TRBV10-2	TRBJ2-7	ASSDIFSYEQY
TRBV6-5	TRBJ2-5	ASSYSILAGARGETQY
TRBV6-5	TRBJ2-7	ASSTSIEQY
TRBV4-1	TRBJ2-5	ASSQGSQETQY
TRBV4-2	TRBJ2-3	ASSQDAGVPDTQY
TRBV19	TRBJ2-1	ASSSPHGLAGNNEQF
TRBV11-2	TRBJ2-1	ASSSRPQGDQF
TRBV7-9	TRBJ2-1	ASSSRPGLAAYNEQF
TRBV10-3	TRBJ2-7	AISEGGQGGLKDEQY